These T cell receptor beta chains were read from a single sample in a study of regulatory T cells in long-lasting Graves disease. TCRdb re-analysed the multiplex PCR reads in MiXCR, keeping a single row per CDR3 protein. The sample holds roughly 410,000 distinct CDR3 sequences, roughly 15% seen once. Another study also made use of these data, one on T cells in Graves' hyperthyroidism and ophthalmopathy.

The sequencing used peripheral blood mononuclear cells (PBMCs), collected at new diagnosis, from a patient treated with antithyroid drugs. Receptors were obtained from a middle-aged woman with Graves disease. Both conserved end residues are part of each CDR3. Each record gives: J gene, V gene, CDR3 length, D gene, clone size, CDR3 protein, CDR3 DNA. A D gene is named only where the DNA matches it firmly. Clone size is given for some rows only: seen once, a few or many times, or a class if the clone is expanded.

TRBJ1-2 TRBV4-1 15 NA few CASSLDSLGNYGYTF TGCGCCAGCAGCCTCGACAGCTTAGGCAACTATGGCTACACCTTC
TRBJ2-2 TRBV11-2 16 TRBD2 many CASRLTSGLNTGELFF TGTGCCAGCAGACTGACTAGCGGGCTAAACACCGGGGAGCTGTTTTTT
TRBJ2-1 TRBV25-1 20 TRBD2 NA CASSEYVASGKGYSYNEQFF TGTGCCAGCAGTGAATATGTGGCTAGCGGGAAGGGATATTCCTACAATGAGCAGTTCTTC
TRBJ2-3 TRBV20-1 13 NA NA CSASAGGTDTQYF TGCAGTGCTAGCGCAGGGGGCACAGATACGCAGTATTTT
TRBJ2-7 TRBV2 14 NA many CASSTNRDSNEQYF TGTGCCAGCAGCACTAACCGGGACTCCAACGAGCAGTACTTC
TRBJ2-3 TRBV9 18 TRBD2 few CASSPPGLVAGSTDTQYF TGTGCCAGCAGCCCTCCGGGACTAGTAGCAGGGAGCACAGATACGCAGTATTTT
TRBJ2-1 TRBV7-9 18 NA many CASSLALAPFGSYNEQFF TGTGCCAGCAGCTTAGCCCTAGCTCCCTTCGGCTCCTACAATGAGCAGTTCTTC
TRBJ2-2 TRBV10-3 15 TRBD2 NA CAISDGRGATGELFF TGTGCCATCAGTGACGGGAGGGGCGCGACCGGGGAGCTGTTTTTT
TRBJ2-1 TRBV2 16 NA few CASSANSGGSYNEQFF TGTGCCAGCAGTGCCAATAGCGGAGGGTCCTACAATGAGCAGTTCTTC
TRBJ2-2 TRBV5-1 15 NA many CASSLVGSDTGELFF TGCGCCAGCAGCTTGGTCGGGTCTGACACCGGGGAGCTGTTTTTT
TRBJ1-1 TRBV30 13 NA many CAWSVPDHTEAFF TGTGCCTGGAGTGTCCCTGACCACACTGAAGCTTTCTTT
TRBJ2-7 TRBV20-1 13 NA many CSARDRSVGEQYF TGCAGTGCTAGAGATAGGTCTGTTGGGGAGCAGTACTTC
TRBJ2-1 TRBV28 16 NA many CASSSSGPSSYNEQFF TGTGCCAGCAGTTCCTCAGGCCCTTCCTCCTACAATGAGCAGTTCTTC
TRBJ2-3 TRBV24-1 12 NA many CATSVGGLPQYF TGTGCCACCAGTGTGGGAGGTTTGCCGCAGTATTTT
TRBJ2-7 TRBV12-3/TRBV12-4 12 NA many CASVGPPYEQYF TGTGCCAGTGTCGGGCCACCCTACGAGCAGTACTTC
TRBJ2-7 TRBV20-1 13 NA NA CSARIAEAYEQYF TGCAGTGCTAGAATAGCGGAAGCCTACGAGCAGTACTTC
TRBJ1-1 TRBV12-3/TRBV12-4 14 NA many CASSLVAQGTEAFF TGTGCCAGCAGTTTAGTCGCACAAGGTACTGAAGCTTTCTTT
TRBJ1-2 TRBV27 12 NA many CASSGSGYGYTF TGTGCCAGCAGTGGGTCGGGCTATGGCTACACCTTC
TRBJ2-7 TRBV3-1 14 NA once CASSDRGLYYEQYF TGTGCCAGCAGCGATAGGGGACTCTACTACGAGCAGTACTTC
TRBJ2-1 TRBV12-3/TRBV12-4 15 TRBD1 many CASSLTGVTYNEQFF TGTGCCAGCAGCCTAACAGGGGTCACCTACAATGAGCAGTTCTTC
TRBJ2-2 TRBV11-3 15 NA many CASSMVSGVSGELFF TGTGCCAGCAGCATGGTCTCGGGGGTATCCGGGGAGCTGTTTTTT
TRBJ2-1 TRBV7-8 16 NA many CASSSIGLAHYNEQFF TGTGCCAGCAGCTCCATAGGGCTAGCCCACTACAATGAGCAGTTCTTC
TRBJ2-3 TRBV18 16 NA NA CASSSIPRSSTDTQYF TGTGCCAGCTCCTCTATCCCCAGATCCTCCACAGATACGCAGTATTTT
TRBJ2-3 TRBV28 19 TRBD2 many CASSNPGRGTSHVGDTQYF TGTGCCAGCAGTAACCCGGGACGTGGGACTAGTCACGTTGGAGATACGCAGTATTTT
TRBJ1-4 TRBV7-9 11 NA few CASSFIGPLFF TGTGCCAGCAGCTTTATCGGACCTCTGTTTTTT
TRBJ2-3 TRBV12-3/TRBV12-4 15 TRBD2 many CASSSASGRTDTQYF TGTGCCAGCAGTTCCGCTAGCGGGCGGACAGATACGCAGTATTTT
TRBJ2-3 TRBV3-1 16 TRBD2 many CASSQSPGLVSDTQYF TGTGCCAGCAGCCAATCTCCGGGACTAGTCTCAGATACGCAGTATTTT
TRBJ2-7 TRBV27 16 TRBD2 few CASSQEPRLAAYEQYF TGTGCCAGCAGCCAAGAGCCGAGACTAGCAGCCTACGAGCAGTACTTC
TRBJ1-1 TRBV6-2/TRBV6-3 14 TRBD1 many CASSWDRENTEAFF TGTGCCAGCAGTTGGGACAGGGAGAACACTGAAGCTTTCTTT
TRBJ1-5 TRBV3-1 15 TRBD1 NA CASSQGGQGIQPQHF TGTGCCAGCAGCCAAGGGGGACAGGGCATACAGCCCCAGCATTTT
TRBJ2-2 TRBV30 12 NA many CAWKGGTGELFF TGTGCCTGGAAAGGGGGAACCGGGGAGCTGTTTTTT
TRBJ1-5 TRBV30 13 NA many CAWSQGYNQPQHF TGTGCCTGGTCGCAGGGGTACAATCAGCCCCAGCATTTT
TRBJ2-1 TRBV20-1 13 TRBD2 many CSARASGRGEQFF TGCAGTGCTAGGGCTAGCGGGAGAGGTGAGCAGTTCTTC
TRBJ2-3 TRBV7-6 14 NA few CASSQSRSTDTQYF TGTGCCAGCAGCCAAAGTAGGAGCACAGATACGCAGTATTTT
TRBJ2-1 TRBV2 13 NA many CASRERVQHEQFF TGTGCCAGCAGAGAGAGAGTCCAGCATGAGCAGTTCTTC
TRBJ1-2 TRBV2 13 TRBD1 many CASSEGTGNGYTF TGTGCCAGCAGTGAGGGGACAGGGAATGGCTACACCTTC
TRBJ2-7 TRBV28 14 TRBD1 few CASRPRQGHYEQYF TGTGCCAGCAGACCACGACAGGGGCACTACGAGCAGTACTTC
TRBJ2-1 TRBV24-1 15 TRBD2 few CATRAAGGSYNEQFF TGTGCCACCAGAGCAGCGGGAGGCTCCTACAATGAGCAGTTCTTC
TRBJ2-7 TRBV27 14 NA many CASKQPGASYEQYF TGTGCCAGCAAGCAACCGGGGGCCTCCTACGAGCAGTACTTC
TRBJ2-7 TRBV14 16 TRBD1 once CASSPTQRDRPYEQYF TGTGCCAGCAGCCCCACCCAGAGGGACAGACCTTACGAGCAGTACTTC
TRBJ1-5 TRBV28 14 TRBD1 many CASSSGGRDQPQHF TGTGCCAGCAGTTCAGGGGGACGGGATCAGCCCCAGCATTTT
TRBJ2-2 TRBV28 15 NA many CASSPGSPNTGELFF TGTGCCAGCAGCCCTGGGTCTCCTAACACCGGGGAGCTGTTTTTT
TRBJ2-5 TRBV10-3 18 TRBD1 many CAISDAHAGQARQETQYF TGTGCCATCAGTGACGCCCACGCCGGACAGGCCCGACAAGAGACCCAGTACTTC
TRBJ2-1 TRBV6-2/TRBV6-3 14 TRBD1 many CASRTRGSYNEQFF TGTGCCAGCAGGACCAGGGGGAGCTACAATGAGCAGTTCTTC
TRBJ1-2 TRBV27 14 TRBD1 many CASSFPDRDHGYTF TGTGCCAGCAGTTTCCCCGACAGGGATCATGGCTACACCTTC
TRBJ2-3 TRBV6-2/TRBV6-3 18 TRBD2 few CASSEGLAGGDSTDTQYF TGTGCCAGCAGTGAAGGGCTAGCGGGTGGGGATAGCACAGATACGCAGTATTTT
TRBJ2-2 TRBV10-3 13 NA NA CAISESAGGELFF TGTGCCATCAGTGAGTCGGCGGGCGGGGAGCTGTTTTTT
TRBJ2-1 TRBV20-1 16 NA many CSAKGLADTLRNEQFF TGCAGTGCAAAGGGGCTCGCGGACACCCTGAGGAATGAGCAGTTCTTC
TRBJ1-6 TRBV20-1 14 TRBD1 many CSATTGTGGSPLHF TGCAGTGCTACCACCGGGACAGGGGGGTCACCCCTCCACTTT
TRBJ2-1 TRBV12-3/TRBV12-4 15 NA few CASSFLEGRGIEQFF TGTGCCAGCAGTTTTCTCGAGGGCCGAGGTATTGAGCAGTTCTTC
TRBJ1-1 TRBV20-1 12 TRBD1 NA CSPGGSGTEAFF TGCAGTCCAGGGGGGTCTGGCACTGAAGCTTTCTTT
TRBJ2-2 TRBV12-3/TRBV12-4 21 NA many CASSPRGREEAQRVLAGELFF TGTGCCAGCAGCCCCCGTGGCAGGGAGGAGGCGCAAAGGGTCCTTGCTGGGGAGCTGTTTTTT
TRBJ2-1 TRBV27 14 NA many CASSLSGADNEQFF TGTGCCAGCAGTTTGTCCGGGGCCGACAATGAGCAGTTCTTC